The rows below give T cell receptor beta chains drawn from one sample of a study of cytomegalovirus exposure and HLA in healthy donors. Measured with immunoSEQ multiplex PCR; TCRdb has only the in-frame clones, and not every one. This sample carries 150,000 to 200,000 clones, with roughly 1.3% going to the ten biggest clones. Sequenced: PBMCs. Receptors were obtained from a woman aged 55-70 years in good health and CMV-seronegative. The CDR3 runs from the conserved cysteine through the conserved F or W. Each record gives: CDR3 length, J gene, V gene, D gene, CDR3 DNA, CDR3 protein. D genes are given only for firm matches.

15 | TRBJ1-5 | TRBV11-2 | NA | TGTGCCAGCAGCTTAGACCCTCTAGGCAATCAGCCCCAGCATTTT | CASSLDPLGNQPQHF
15 | TRBJ1-1 | TRBV14 | NA | TGTGCCAGCAGCCAAGTAGGAGGGTTGGGAGCTGAAGCTTTCTTT | CASSQVGGLGAEAFF
15 | TRBJ2-1 | TRBV5-4 | NA | TGTGCCAGCAGCCCATGGCGAGGGTCCTACAATGAGCAGTTCTTC | CASSPWRGSYNEQFF
15 | TRBJ1-2 | TRBV7-9 | NA | TGTGCCAGCAGCTTATTACAGACACCAAACTATGGCTACACCTTC | CASSLLQTPNYGYTF
15 | TRBJ2-7 | TRBV7-9 | TRBD1 | TGTGCCAGCAGCCCTATTGGGACAGGGGCAAGGGAGCAGTACTTC | CASSPIGTGAREQYF
14 | TRBJ1-4 | TRBV7-9 | NA | TGTGCCAGCAGCTTCAGGAGGACTAATGAAAAACTGTTTTTT | CASSFRRTNEKLFF
14 | TRBJ1-2 | TRBV19 | NA | TGTGCCAGTAGGCCCCAAGGAGGCCGTTATGGCTACACCTTC | CASRPQGGRYGYTF
15 | TRBJ2-5 | TRBV7-2 | TRBD2 | TGTGCCAGCAGCCGACAAGCGGGAGCGGAAGAGACCCAGTACTTC | CASSRQAGAEETQYF
13 | TRBJ1-1 | TRBV9 | TRBD1 | TGTGCCAGCAGCCCGGACAGGATAGATGAAGCTTTCTTT | CASSPDRIDEAFF
17 | TRBJ1-1 | TRBV5-6 | NA | TGTGCCAGCAGCCCACCCCAGGGGTCGCGTAGGAACACTGAAGCTTTCTTT | CASSPPQGSRRNTEAFF
13 | TRBJ1-5 | TRBV7-2 | NA | TGTGCCAGCAGCTTAGAGGGGGGGCAGCCCCAGCATTTT | CASSLEGGQPQHF
17 | TRBJ1-2 | TRBV18 | NA | TGTGCCAGCTCACCCGCCCGCAGAGGGGGTGGAACCTATGGCTACACCTTC | CASSPARRGGGTYGYTF
13 | TRBJ1-2 | TRBV7-3 | TRBD1 | TGTGCCAGCAGCCTAGGGGGCGACTATGGCTACACCTTC | CASSLGGDYGYTF
14 | TRBJ1-1 | TRBV19 | NA | TGTGCCGCTAGTCCCCTGACAGCGAACACTGAAGCTTTCTTT | CAASPLTANTEAFF
18 | TRBJ1-2 | TRBV19 | TRBD1 | TGTGCCAGTAGTATAGATTGGGACAGGGGAGCCTACGTCTATGGCTACACCTTC | CASSIDWDRGAYVYGYTF
15 | TRBJ1-1 | TRBV19 | NA | TGTGCCAGTAGTATTATAGACAGTTTGAACACTGAAGCTTTCTTT | CASSIIDSLNTEAFF
15 | TRBJ2-1 | TRBV27 | TRBD1 | TGTGCCAGCTCCGAAGTCGGGACAGGTCAGAATGAGCAGTTCTTC | CASSEVGTGQNEQFF
14 | TRBJ1-2 | TRBV9 | TRBD1 | TGTGCCAGCAGGGGACAGGCCGACTACTATGGCTACACCTTC | CASRGQADYYGYTF
13 | TRBJ2-5 | TRBV10-2 | NA | TGCGCCAGCCGAGGGACACTTCAAGAGACCCAGTACTTC | CASRGTLQETQYF
14 | TRBJ1-1 | TRBV6-5 | NA | TGTGCCAGCAGACCCTCGATGGGGGCTGGTGAAGCTTTCTTT | CASRPSMGAGEAFF
14 | TRBJ1-1 | TRBV5-5 | NA | TGTGCCAGCCTACAGGGACGGGTGAACACTGAAGCTTTCTTT | CASLQGRVNTEAFF
14 | TRBJ2-5 | TRBV5-1 | NA | TGCGCCAGCAGCCTACGACAGATCCAAGAGACCCAGTACTTC | CASSLRQIQETQYF
15 | TRBJ1-1 | TRBV5-1 | NA | TGCGCCAGCAGCTGGGGGACAATTAGGAACACTGAAGCTTTCTTT | CASSWGTIRNTEAFF
14 | TRBJ2-3 | TRBV19 | NA | TGTGCCAGTACTTCAACGGGGATCACAGATACGCAGTATTTT | CASTSTGITDTQYF
17 | TRBJ1-5 | TRBV19 | NA | TGTGCCAGTAGTATATTAGTCGGGGGGGCGAATGGTCAGCCCCAGCATTTT | CASSILVGGANGQPQHF
16 | TRBJ2-2 | TRBV11-3 | TRBD2 | TGTGCCAGCAGCGTAAGGACTAGCGGGAGTACCGGGGAGCTGTTTTTT | CASSVRTSGSTGELFF
15 | TRBJ1-2 | TRBV5-6 | TRBD1 | TGTGCCAGCAGGTCGGGACAGGGCTTCTACTATGGCTACACCTTC | CASRSGQGFYYGYTF
13 | TRBJ2-5 | TRBV29-1 | TRBD1 | TGCAGCGGCTCGACAGGGGGCCAAGAGACCCAGTACTTC | CSGSTGGQETQYF
14 | TRBJ1-5 | TRBV19 | NA | TGTGCCAGTAGTAGCGGACAGTTCAATCAGCCCCAGCATTTT | CASSSGQFNQPQHF